This T cell receptor beta chain emerged from a study of blood T cell repertoires in COVID-19 (dated by TCRdb to 2019 to 2021). Regarding the study in general: Samples from collaborators originated in the United States, Italy and Spain and spanned both the acute and convalescent phases of COVID-19. Deeply sampled blood TCRbeta repertoires from subjects exposed to, actively infected with, or recovered from COVID-19 were included in the dataset. Nearly every sample came with metadata listing a de-identified subject ID, COVID-19 status, age in years and sex. HLA class I and class II types, where available, came from metadata supplied by the sample provider rather than from assay-based typing. The prospective study material was composed of cDNA or gDNA derived from T cells, B-cell-depleted T cells, or PBMCs. The repertoires were released in a freely available public database meant as a resource for research on the immune response to SARS-CoV-2. The samples were drawn from two sources: the first 160 participants of the ongoing ImmuneRACE study, and some 1,300 subjects contributed by 6 global collaborators.

Each collaborating institution followed its own protocols to collect whole blood in K2EDTA tubes. For TCRbeta analysis, collaborators shipped samples as frozen whole blood, isolated PBMCs, or DNA extracted from either of those sample types. TCRbeta CDR3 regions were amplified from genomic DNA using the immunoSEQ Assay, a bias-controlled multiplex PCR. The authors' pipeline ran thus. The number of nucleated cells in each sample was estimated from the amplification of reference gene primers within the assay. To quantify the absolute abundance of each unique TCRbeta CDR3 rearrangement, sequence reads were collapsed and filtered. For each sample, productive Simpson clonality was calculated as the square root of Simpson's diversity index over productive rearrangements. Sourced from immuneACCESS, this table was stored by TCRdb with only in-frame sequences that have V and J called. A share of the clones is absent; for the studies checked, an unresolved V gene accounts for under half, and the remainder has no known explanation. V, J and clone size are taken as reported in that table, and D and trimming were inferred from the DNA itself. Counted in this sample were under 100,000 clones; under 90% of them appeared once. The top ten clonotypes cover about 3.2% of the sample.

Relative to germline, V is 5 bases shorter and J is 9 bases shorter, with 14 bases between their ends. The cysteine opens and the phenylalanine closes a CDR3 of 13 amino acids. The sequence is cut down to CDR3 DNA, 39 bases in frame from base 1. CDR1 and CDR2 were assigned from the germline V gene as MNHEY and SVGEGT. Overall results and qualifications from the work: How much clinical and demographic metadata was included differed by source and by participant, and the metadata was provided uncurated.

This clone is a singleton in its sample. Its recognized antigen is unknown. Per-base quality was not reported, and no clone a single base away is much larger than it. This clonotype was obtained from a woman aged 65 to 85 with acute or convalescent COVID-19. The specimen was peripheral blood. This receptor chain uses TRBV6-2 or TRBV6-3 and TRBJ2-1; a weak D assignment points to TRBD2 (5 bases agree). Read as DNA, the sequence is TGTGCCAGCAGTCTACGATTGGACTTTGAGCAGTTCTTC. The encoded protein is CASSLRLDFEQFF.